This T cell receptor (beta chain) was recovered during a study of shared clonotypes between healthy human individuals. Study-level findings and limits: Generation probability values for non-shared clonotypes were lower than those for clonotypes shared by all four donors.

Remarks on this clone: The antigen remains undetermined.

Measured with immunoSEQ multiplex PCR; TCRdb has only the in-frame clones, and not every one. The table shows around 1.1 million clones, with 70% to 80% occurring only once. Within Nashville, Tennessee resided all donors, each a Caucasian adult. The sample comprised memory CD4+ T cells from PBMCs. The subset denotes: CD45RA-negative fraction. The clonotype was recovered from a man aged 18 to 30 in good health. Some clones in this sample may be carry-over from other donors' samples.

Here the CDR3 reads CASSETSPGELFF. DNA for the CDR3: TGTGCCAGCAGTGAGACTAGCCCTGGGGAGCTGTTTTTT. The J gene is TRBJ2-2, the V gene TRBV2, with 7 bases fitting TRBD2. The CDR3 is made up of 13 amino acids. V trimming: 3 bases; J trimming: 8 bases; junction bases outside the gene matches: 3. CDR1 and CDR2 (germline): SNHLY, FYNNEI. The full variable domain, rest sourced from reference TRBV2 and TRBJ2-2, is EPEVTQTPSHQVTQMGQEVILRCVPISNHLYFYWYRQILGQKVEFLVSFYNNEISEKSEIFDDQFSVERPDGSNFTLKIRSTKLEDSAMYFCASSETSPGELFFGEGSRLTVL.